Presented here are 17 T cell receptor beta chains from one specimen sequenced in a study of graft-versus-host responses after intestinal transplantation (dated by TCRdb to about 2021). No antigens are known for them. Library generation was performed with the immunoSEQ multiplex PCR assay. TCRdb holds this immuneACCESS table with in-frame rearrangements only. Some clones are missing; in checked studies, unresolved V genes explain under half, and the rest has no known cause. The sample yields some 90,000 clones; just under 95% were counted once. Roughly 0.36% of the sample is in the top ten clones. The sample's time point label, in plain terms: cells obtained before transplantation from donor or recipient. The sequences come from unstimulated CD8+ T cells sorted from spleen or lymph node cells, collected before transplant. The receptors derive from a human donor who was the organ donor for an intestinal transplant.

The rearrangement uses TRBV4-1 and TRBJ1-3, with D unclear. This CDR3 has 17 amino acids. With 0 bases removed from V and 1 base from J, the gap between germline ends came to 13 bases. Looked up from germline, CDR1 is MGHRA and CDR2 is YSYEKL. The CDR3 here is CASSQDKMAGSGNTIYF. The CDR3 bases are TGCGCCAGCAGCCAAGATAAAATGGCAGGATCTGGAAACACCATATATTTT.

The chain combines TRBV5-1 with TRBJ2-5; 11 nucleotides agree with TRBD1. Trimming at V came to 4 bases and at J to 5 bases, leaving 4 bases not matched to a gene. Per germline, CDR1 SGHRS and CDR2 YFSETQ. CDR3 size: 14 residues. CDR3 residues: CASSRDRGWETQYF. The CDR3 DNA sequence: TGCGCCAGCAGCCGGGACAGGGGGTGGGAGACCCAGTACTTC.

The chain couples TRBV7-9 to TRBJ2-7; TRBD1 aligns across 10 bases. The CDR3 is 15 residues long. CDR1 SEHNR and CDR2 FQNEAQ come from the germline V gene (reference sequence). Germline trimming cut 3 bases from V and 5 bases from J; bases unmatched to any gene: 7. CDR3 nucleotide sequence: TGTGCCAGCAGCTTTACCGAGACAGGGGGCCACGAGCAGTACTTC. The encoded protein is CASSFTETGGHEQYF.

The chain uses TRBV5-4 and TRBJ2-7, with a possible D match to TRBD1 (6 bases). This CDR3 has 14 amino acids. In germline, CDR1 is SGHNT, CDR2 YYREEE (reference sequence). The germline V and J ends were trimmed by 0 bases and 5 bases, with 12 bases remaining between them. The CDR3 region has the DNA TGTGCCAGCAGCTTGGGAGGGGGAAAGGACGAGCAGTACTTC. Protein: CASSLGGGKDEQYF.

CDR3 protein: CARLYVGTGEINYGYTF. CDR3 in DNA: TGTGCCAGATTGTACGTCGGGACAGGGGAAATTAACTATGGCTACACCTTC. The chain is built from TRBV2 and TRBJ1-2; 10 bases are a match to TRBD1. Germline values: CDR1 SNHLY, CDR2 FYNNEI. This CDR3 is built from 17 residues. Trimming at V came to 9 bases and at J to 1 base, leaving 14 bases not matched to a gene. The whole variable domain, remainder taken from reference TRBV2 and TRBJ1-2, is EPEVTQTPSHQVTQMGQEVILRCVPISNHLYFYWYRQILGQKVEFLVSFYNNEISEKSEIFDDQFSVERPDGSNFTLKIRSTKLEDSAMYFCARLYVGTGEINYGYTFGSGTRLTVV.

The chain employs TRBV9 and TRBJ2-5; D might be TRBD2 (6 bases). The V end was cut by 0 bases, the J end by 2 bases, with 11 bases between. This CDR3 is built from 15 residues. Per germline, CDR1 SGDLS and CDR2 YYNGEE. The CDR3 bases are TGTGCCAGCAGCGTAGCTGGAGGGAGGCAAGAGACCCAGTACTTC. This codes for CASSVAGGRQETQYF.

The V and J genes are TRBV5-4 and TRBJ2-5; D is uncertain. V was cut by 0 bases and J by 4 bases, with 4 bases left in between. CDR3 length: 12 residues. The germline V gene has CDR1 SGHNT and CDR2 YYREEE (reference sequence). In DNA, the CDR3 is TGTGCCAGCAGCTTGGGCAGAGAGACCCAGTACTTC. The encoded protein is CASSLGRETQYF.

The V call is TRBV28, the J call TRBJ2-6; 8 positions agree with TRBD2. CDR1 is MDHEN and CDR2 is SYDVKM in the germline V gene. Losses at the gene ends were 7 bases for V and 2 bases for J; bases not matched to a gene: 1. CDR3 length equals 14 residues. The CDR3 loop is CASTGGAGANVLTF. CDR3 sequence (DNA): TGTGCCAGCACGGGGGGGGCTGGGGCCAACGTCCTGACTTTC.

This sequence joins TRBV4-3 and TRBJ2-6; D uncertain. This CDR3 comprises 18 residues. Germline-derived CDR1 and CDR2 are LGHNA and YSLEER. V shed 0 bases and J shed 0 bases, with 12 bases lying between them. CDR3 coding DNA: TGCGCCAGCAGCCAAGATTTCGGTATGCACTCTGGGGCCAACGTCCTGACTTTC. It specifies CASSQDFGMHSGANVLTF.

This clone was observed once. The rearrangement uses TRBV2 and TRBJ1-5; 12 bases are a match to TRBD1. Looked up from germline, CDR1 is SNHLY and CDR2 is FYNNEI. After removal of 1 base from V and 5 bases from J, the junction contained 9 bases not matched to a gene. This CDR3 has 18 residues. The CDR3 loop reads CASSEVSGTGGADQPQHF. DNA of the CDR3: TGTGCCAGCAGTGAAGTATCCGGGACAGGGGGCGCGGATCAGCCCCAGCATTTT.

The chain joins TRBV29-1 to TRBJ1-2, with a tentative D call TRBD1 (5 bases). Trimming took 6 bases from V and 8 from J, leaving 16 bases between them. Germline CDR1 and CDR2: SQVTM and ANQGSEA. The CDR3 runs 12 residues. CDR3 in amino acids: CSVPARVGGYTF. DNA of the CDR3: TGCAGCGTCCCCGCCAGGGTTGGCGGCTACACCTTC. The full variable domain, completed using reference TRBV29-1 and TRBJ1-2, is SAVISQKPSRDICQRGTSLTIQCQVDSQVTMMFWYRQQPGQSLTLIATANQGSEATYESGFVIDKFPISRPNLTFSTLTVSNMSPEDSSIYLCSVPARVGGYTFGSGTRLTVV.

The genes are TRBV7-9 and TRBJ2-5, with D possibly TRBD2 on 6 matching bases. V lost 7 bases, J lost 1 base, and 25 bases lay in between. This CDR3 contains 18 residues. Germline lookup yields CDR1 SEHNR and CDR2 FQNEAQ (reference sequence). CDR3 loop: CASTPRQSGDPSQETQYF. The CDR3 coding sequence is TGTGCCAGCACCCCAAGGCAATCGGGGGACCCCTCCCAAGAGACCCAGTACTTC. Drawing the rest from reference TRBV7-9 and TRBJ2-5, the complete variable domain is DTGVSQNPRHKITKRGQNVTFRCDPISEHNRLYWYRQTLGQGPEFLTYFQNEAQLEKSRLLSDRFSAERPKGSFSTLEIQRTEQGDSAMYLCASTPRQSGDPSQETQYFGPGTRLLVL.

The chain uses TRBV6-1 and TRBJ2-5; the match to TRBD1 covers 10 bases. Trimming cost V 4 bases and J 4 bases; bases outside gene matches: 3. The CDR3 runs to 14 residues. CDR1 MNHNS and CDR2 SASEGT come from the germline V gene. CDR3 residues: CASSGRDRGETQYF. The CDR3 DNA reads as TGTGCCAGCAGTGGCCGGGACAGGGGAGAGACCCAGTACTTC.

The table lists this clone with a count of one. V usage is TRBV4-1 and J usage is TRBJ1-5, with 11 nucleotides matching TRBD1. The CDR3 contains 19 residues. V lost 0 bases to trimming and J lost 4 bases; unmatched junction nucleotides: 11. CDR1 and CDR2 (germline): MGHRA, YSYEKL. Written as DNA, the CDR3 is TGCGCCAGCAGCCAAGATACGGGACAGGGGGTTTTTGGAAATCAGCCCCAGCATTTT. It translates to CASSQDTGQGVFGNQPQHF.

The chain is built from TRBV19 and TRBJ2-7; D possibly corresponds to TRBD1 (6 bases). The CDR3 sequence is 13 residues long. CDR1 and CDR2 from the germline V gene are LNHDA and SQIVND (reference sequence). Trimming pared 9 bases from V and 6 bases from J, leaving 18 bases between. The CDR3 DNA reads TGTGCCAGCGGGACAAAGTCATCACCCGAGCAGTACTTC. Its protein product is CASGTKSSPEQYF.

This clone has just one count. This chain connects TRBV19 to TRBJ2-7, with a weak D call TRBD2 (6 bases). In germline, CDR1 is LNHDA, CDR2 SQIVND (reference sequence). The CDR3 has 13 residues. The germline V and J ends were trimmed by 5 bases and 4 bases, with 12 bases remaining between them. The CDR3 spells CASSGNGGYEQYF. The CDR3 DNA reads TGTGCCAGTAGTGGGAATGGGGGGTACGAGCAGTACTTC.

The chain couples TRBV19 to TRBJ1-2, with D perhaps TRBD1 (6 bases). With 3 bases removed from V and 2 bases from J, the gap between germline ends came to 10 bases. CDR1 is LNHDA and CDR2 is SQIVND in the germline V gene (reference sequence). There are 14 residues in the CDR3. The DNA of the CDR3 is TGTGCCAGTAGTATGGGACACCCCAACTATGGCTACACCTTC. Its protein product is CASSMGHPNYGYTF.